The next 4 T cell receptor beta chains were all read from a single sample in a study of CD8+CD57+ T cells in acquired aplastic anemia. Those patients picked for sequencing had displayed CD8+CD57+ cell expansion on flow cytometry. Genomic DNA provided the template from which TCR beta VDJ and CDR3 profiles were obtained. One entry per CDR3 protein, called by TCRdb with MiXCR from the reads. The sample comprises roughly 93,000 distinct CDR3 sequences, approximately 73% of which are singletons, and 55% to 65% rests with the top ten. Sequencing input: sorted CD4+, CD8+, or CD8+CD57+ T cells (not recorded which) from PBMCs. All receptors derive from a human donor with aplastic anemia.

The chain employs TRBV20-1 and TRBJ2-7; TRBD2 aligns across 8 bases. Germline trimming cut 4 bases from V and 2 bases from J; bases unmatched to any gene: 7. CDR3 size: 14 residues. Germline assignment: CDR1 DFQATT and CDR2 SNEGSKA (reference sequence). CDR3 nucleotides: TGCAGTGCTACTACCGGGACTAGACCCTACGAGCAGTACTTC. It yields the protein CSATTGTRPYEQYF.

In the case of this clonotype: The CDR3 carries no conserved terminal phenylalanine or tryptophan, so it likely arises from a read error. The rearrangement joins TRBV20-1 to TRBJ2-7, with a tentative D call TRBD2 (5 bases). This CDR3 comprises 13 residues. Germline-derived CDR1 and CDR2 are DFQATT and SNEGSKA (reference sequence). Trimming shortened V by 3 bases and J by 2 bases, and 11 bases separated the two germline ends. The CDR3 here is CSASDPGTYEQYS. CDR3 nucleotides: TGCAGTGCTAGTGACCCGGGGACCTACGAGCAGTACTCC.

The genes are TRBV7-6 and TRBJ1-6, with unresolved D. The CDR3 is 15 residues long. The ends were cut back, 2 bases at V and 4 bases at J, with 9 bases in the middle. In germline, CDR1 is SGHVS, CDR2 FNYEAQ. CDR3 DNA: TGTGCCAGCAGCTTAAGAACTGATTATAATTCACCCCTCCACTTT. Amino acids: CASSLRTDYNSPLHF. Complete variable domain (other parts from reference TRBV7-6 and TRBJ1-6): GAGVSQSPRYKVTKRGQDVALRCDPISGHVSLYWYRQALGQGPEFLTYFNYEAQQDKSGLPNDRFSAERPEGSISTLTIQRTEQRDSAMYRCASSLRTDYNSPLHFGNGTRLTVT.

J is TRBJ2-1 and V is TRBV13; D is unclear. Germline assignment: CDR1 PRHDT and CDR2 FYEKMQ (reference sequence). With 6 bases removed from V and 6 bases from J, the gap between germline ends came to 6 bases. There are 11 residues in the CDR3. CDR3 sequence reads: CASRDTNEQFF. In DNA, the CDR3 is TGTGCCAGCAGGGATACCAATGAGCAGTTCTTC.